This T cell receptor beta chain emerged from a study of blood T cell repertoires in COVID-19. At the level of the study: COVID-19 samples collected from the United States, Italy and Spain covered acute and convalescent phases. T cells, B-cell-depleted T cells, or PBMCs supplied cDNA or gDNA.

Germline lookup yields CDR1 SGHNT and CDR2 YENEEA. The CDR3 contains 15 residues. Unmatched junction bases numbered 8, after V lost 5 bases and J lost 9 bases. Original processing methods: For nucleated cells, counts were estimated from reference gene primer amplification. TCRdb's copy holds only in-frame clones and misses some; the assay was immunoSEQ multiplex PCR. V and J calls and clone size follow that table, whereas D and trimming were derived from the DNA. The profile covers approximately 210,000 clones, with 70% to 90% appearing a single time and 4.5% to 5.5% taken by the ten largest. The V gene is TRBV11-3, the J gene TRBJ2-1, with 12 bases identical to TRBD2. This receptor was taken from a woman in her 70s with active or convalescent COVID-19. Sequenced material: peripheral blood. CDR3 loop: CASSPRTSGTSEQFF. CDR3 coding DNA: TGTGCCAGCAGCCCGAGGACTAGCGGGACGAGTGAGCAGTTCTTC.